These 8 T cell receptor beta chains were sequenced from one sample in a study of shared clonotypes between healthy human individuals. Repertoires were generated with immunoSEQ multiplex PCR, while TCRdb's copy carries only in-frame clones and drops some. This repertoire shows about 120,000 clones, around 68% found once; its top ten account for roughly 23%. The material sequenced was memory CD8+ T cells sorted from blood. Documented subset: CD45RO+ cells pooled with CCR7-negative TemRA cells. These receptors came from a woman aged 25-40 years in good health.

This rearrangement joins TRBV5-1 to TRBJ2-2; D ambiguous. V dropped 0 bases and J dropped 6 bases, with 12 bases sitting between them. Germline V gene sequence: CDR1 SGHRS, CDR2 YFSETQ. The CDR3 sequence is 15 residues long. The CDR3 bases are TGCGCCAGCAGCTTGGTCTCAACGACGCCCGGGGAGCTGTTTTTT. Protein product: CASSLVSTTPGELFF.

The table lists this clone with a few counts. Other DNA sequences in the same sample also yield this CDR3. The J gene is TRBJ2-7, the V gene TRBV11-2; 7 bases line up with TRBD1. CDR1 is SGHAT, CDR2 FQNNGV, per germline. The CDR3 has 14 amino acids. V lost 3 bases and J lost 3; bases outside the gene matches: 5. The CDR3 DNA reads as TGTGCCAGCAGCTTGGGAACAGGGGTCTACGAGCAGTACTTC. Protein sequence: CASSLGTGVYEQYF. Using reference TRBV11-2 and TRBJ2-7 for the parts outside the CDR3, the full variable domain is EAGVAQSPRYKIIEKRQSVAFWCNPISGHATLYWYQQILGQGPKLLIQFQNNGVVDDSQLPKDRFSAERLKGVDSTLKIQPAKLEDSAVYLCASSLGTGVYEQYFGPGTRLTVT.

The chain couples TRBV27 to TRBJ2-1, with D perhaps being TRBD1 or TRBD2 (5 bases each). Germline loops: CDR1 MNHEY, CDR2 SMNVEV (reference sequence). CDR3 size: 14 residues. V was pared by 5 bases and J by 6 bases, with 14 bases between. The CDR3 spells CASSAWDPSNEQFF. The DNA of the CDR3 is TGTGCCAGCAGTGCCTGGGACCCATCCAATGAGCAGTTCTTC.

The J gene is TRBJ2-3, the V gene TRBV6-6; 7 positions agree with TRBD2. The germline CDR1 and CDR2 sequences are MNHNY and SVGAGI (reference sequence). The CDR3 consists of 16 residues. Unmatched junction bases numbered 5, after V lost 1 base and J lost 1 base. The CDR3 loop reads CASSYFMRERTDTQYF. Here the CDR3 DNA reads TGTGCCAGCAGTTACTTTATGCGGGAGCGCACAGATACGCAGTATTTT.

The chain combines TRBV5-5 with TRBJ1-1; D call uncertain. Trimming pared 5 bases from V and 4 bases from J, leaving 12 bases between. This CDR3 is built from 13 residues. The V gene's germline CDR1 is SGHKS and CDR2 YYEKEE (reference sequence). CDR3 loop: CASSHNVPTEAFF. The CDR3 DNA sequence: TGTGCCAGCAGTCATAACGTTCCCACTGAAGCTTTCTTT.

The CDR3 region has the DNA TGCAGCGTTGCTGGGCCCCCACTTGAGGAAAAACTGTTTTTT. The encoded protein is CSVAGPPLEEKLFF. This chain uses TRBV29-1 with TRBJ1-4; D gene ambiguous. This CDR3 has 14 residues. V dropped 4 bases and J dropped 8 bases, with 17 bases sitting between them. Germline-derived CDR1 and CDR2 are SQVTM and ANQGSEA. Complete variable domain (other parts from reference TRBV29-1 and TRBJ1-4): SAVISQKPSRDICQRGTSLTIQCQVDSQVTMMFWYRQQPGQSLTLIATANQGSEATYESGFVIDKFPISRPNLTFSTLTVSNMSPEDSSIYLCSVAGPPLEEKLFFGSGTQLSVL.

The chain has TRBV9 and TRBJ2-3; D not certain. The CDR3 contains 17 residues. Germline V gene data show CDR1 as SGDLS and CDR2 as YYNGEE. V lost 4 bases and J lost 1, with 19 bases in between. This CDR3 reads CASSPRLRTVGTDTQYF. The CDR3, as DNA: TGTGCCAGCAGCCCCCGCTTGAGAACCGTTGGCACAGATACGCAGTATTTT.

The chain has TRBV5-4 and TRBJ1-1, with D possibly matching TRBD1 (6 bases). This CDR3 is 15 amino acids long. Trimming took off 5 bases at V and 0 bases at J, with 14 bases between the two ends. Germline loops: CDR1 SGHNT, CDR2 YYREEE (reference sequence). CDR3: CASRRGGGVNTEAFF. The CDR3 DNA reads TGTGCCAGCAGGAGGGGTGGGGGCGTGAACACTGAAGCTTTCTTT.